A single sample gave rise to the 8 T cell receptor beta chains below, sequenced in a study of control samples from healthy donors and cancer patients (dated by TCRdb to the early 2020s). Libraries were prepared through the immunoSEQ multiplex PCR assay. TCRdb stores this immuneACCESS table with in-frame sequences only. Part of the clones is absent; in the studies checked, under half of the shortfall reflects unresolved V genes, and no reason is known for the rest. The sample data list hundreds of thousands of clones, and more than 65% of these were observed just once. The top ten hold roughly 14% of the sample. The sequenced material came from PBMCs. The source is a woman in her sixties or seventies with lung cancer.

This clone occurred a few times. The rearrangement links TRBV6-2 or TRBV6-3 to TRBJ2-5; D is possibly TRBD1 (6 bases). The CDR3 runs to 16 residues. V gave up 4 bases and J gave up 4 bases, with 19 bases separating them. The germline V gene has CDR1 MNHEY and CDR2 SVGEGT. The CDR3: CASSFQGPGVAETQYF. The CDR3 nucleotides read TGTGCCAGCAGTTTTCAAGGGCCAGGGGTAGCAGAGACCCAGTACTTC.

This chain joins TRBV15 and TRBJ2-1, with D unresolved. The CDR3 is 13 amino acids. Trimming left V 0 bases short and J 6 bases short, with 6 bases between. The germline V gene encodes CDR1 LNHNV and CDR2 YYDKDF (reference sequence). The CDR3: CATSRDTINEQFF. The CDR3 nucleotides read TGTGCCACCAGCAGAGATACTATCAATGAGCAGTTCTTC. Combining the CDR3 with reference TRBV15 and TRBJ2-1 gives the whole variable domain DAMVIQNPRYQVTQFGKPVTLSCSQTLNHNVMYWYQQKSSQAPKLLFHYYDKDFNNEADTPDNFQSRRPNTSFCFLDIRSPGLGDTAMYLCATSRDTINEQFFGPGTRLTVL.

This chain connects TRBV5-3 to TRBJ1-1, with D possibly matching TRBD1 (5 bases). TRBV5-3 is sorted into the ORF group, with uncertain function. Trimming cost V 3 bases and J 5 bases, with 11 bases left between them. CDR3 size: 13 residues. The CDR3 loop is CARSCFGGTEAFF. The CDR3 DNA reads TGTGCCAGAAGCTGTTTTGGGGGTACTGAAGCTTTCTTT.

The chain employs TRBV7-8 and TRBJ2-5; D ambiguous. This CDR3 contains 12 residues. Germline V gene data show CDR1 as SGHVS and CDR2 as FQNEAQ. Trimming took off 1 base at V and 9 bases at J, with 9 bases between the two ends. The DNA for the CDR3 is TGTGCCAGCAGCTTAGAAGTGGACCCCCAGTACTTC. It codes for CASSLEVDPQYF.

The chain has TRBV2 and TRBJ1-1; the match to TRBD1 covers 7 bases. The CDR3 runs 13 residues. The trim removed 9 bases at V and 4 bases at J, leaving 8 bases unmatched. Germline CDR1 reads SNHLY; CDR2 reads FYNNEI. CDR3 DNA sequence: TGTGCCAGAAGACAGGGCCGGGGCACTGAAGCTTTCTTT. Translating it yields CARRQGRGTEAFF.

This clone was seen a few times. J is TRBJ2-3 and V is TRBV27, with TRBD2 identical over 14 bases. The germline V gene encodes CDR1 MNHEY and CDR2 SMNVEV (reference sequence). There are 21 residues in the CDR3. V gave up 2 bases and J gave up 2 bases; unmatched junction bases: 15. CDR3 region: CASSLRPPTSGRAGTTDTQYF. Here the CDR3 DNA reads TGTGCCAGCAGTTTACGGCCGCCGACTAGCGGGAGGGCCGGGACCACAGATACGCAGTATTTT.

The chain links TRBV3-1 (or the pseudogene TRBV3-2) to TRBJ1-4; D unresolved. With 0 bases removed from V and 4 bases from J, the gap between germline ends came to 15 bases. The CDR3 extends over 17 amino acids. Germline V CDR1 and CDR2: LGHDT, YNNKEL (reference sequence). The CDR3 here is CASSQEGGVEVNEKLFF. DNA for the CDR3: TGTGCCAGCAGCCAAGAAGGCGGGGTTGAAGTTAATGAAAAACTGTTTTTT.

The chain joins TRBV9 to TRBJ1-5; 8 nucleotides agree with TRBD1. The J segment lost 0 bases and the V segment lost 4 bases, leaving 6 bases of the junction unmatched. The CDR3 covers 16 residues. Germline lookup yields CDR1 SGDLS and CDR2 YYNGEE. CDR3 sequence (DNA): TGTGCCAGCAGCCCTGGACAGGGCCTTAGCAATCAGCCCCAGCATTTT. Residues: CASSPGQGLSNQPQHF.